These T cell receptor beta chains were read from a single sample in a study of T cells after yellow fever vaccination. TCRdb independently ran MiXCR on the 5' RACE reads; one entry per CDR3 protein. The profile covers roughly 300,000 distinct CDR3 sequences, with roughly 8.3% appearing a single time and roughly 15% taken by the ten largest. Sample: PBMCs, taken roughly 45 days after the first yellow fever vaccination. The origin of the receptors is a man between 18 and 29 years old who received the YFV17D yellow fever vaccine. Both conserved end residues are part of each CDR3. The D gene is left open where the match is weak. The listing skips clone size in some rows; elsewhere it reads once, few, many or a size class.

j_gene: TRBJ1-6
d_gene: TRBD1
abundance: many
v_gene: TRBV20-1
CDR3nt: TGCAGTGCCCCGGACAGGGCGGACTATAATTCACCCCTCCACTTT
CDR3aa: CSAPDRADYNSPLHF

j_gene: TRBJ2-7
d_gene: NA
abundance: few
v_gene: TRBV19
CDR3nt: TGTGCCAGTAGTATAAGGCTGCGGGACGAGCAGTACTTC
CDR3aa: CASSIRLRDEQYF

j_gene: TRBJ2-1
d_gene: NA
abundance: many
v_gene: TRBV7-2
CDR3nt: TGTGCCAGCAGCCCCCGAGGCAGTCTCTTGAATGAGCAGTTCTTC
CDR3aa: CASSPRGSLLNEQFF

j_gene: TRBJ2-4
d_gene: NA
abundance: few
v_gene: TRBV7-8
CDR3nt: TGTGCCAGCAGCTCTTGGACGGGGAGAAACATTCAGTACTTC
CDR3aa: CASSSWTGRNIQYF

j_gene: TRBJ1-5
d_gene: NA
abundance: many
v_gene: TRBV12-3/TRBV12-4
CDR3nt: TGTGCCAGCAGTTTGTTTAGCAATCAGCCCCAGCATTTT
CDR3aa: CASSLFSNQPQHF

j_gene: TRBJ1-6
d_gene: NA
abundance: NA
v_gene: TRBV7-2
CDR3nt: TGTGCCAGCACCCCGGGGGGGAGTTCACCCCTCCACTTT
CDR3aa: CASTPGGSSPLHF

j_gene: TRBJ2-4
d_gene: TRBD2
abundance: NA
v_gene: TRBV7-9
CDR3nt: TGTGCCAGCAGCCCAACGGGGGGGCTCGGCAAAAACATTCAGTACTTC
CDR3aa: CASSPTGGLGKNIQYF

j_gene: TRBJ2-1
d_gene: NA
abundance: NA
v_gene: TRBV10-3
CDR3nt: TGTGCCATCGGGGATACTGAGCAGTTCTTC
CDR3aa: CAIGDTEQFF

j_gene: TRBJ2-5
d_gene: NA
abundance: medium-sized
v_gene: TRBV20-1
CDR3nt: TGCAGTGCTAGAGATCTGAGGCAGGCCGAAGAGACCCAGTACTTC
CDR3aa: CSARDLRQAEETQYF

j_gene: TRBJ2-7
d_gene: NA
abundance: few
v_gene: TRBV12-3/TRBV12-4
CDR3nt: TGTGCCAGCAGTCCCTCCAACTACGAGCAGTACTTC
CDR3aa: CASSPSNYEQYF

j_gene: TRBJ2-2
d_gene: NA
abundance: few
v_gene: TRBV5-6
CDR3nt: TGTGCCAGCAGATTTAGTTTTGGGCCCGCGAACACCGGGGAGCTGTTTTTT
CDR3aa: CASRFSFGPANTGELFF

j_gene: TRBJ1-2
d_gene: NA
abundance: NA
v_gene: TRBV4-3
CDR3nt: TGCGCCAGCAGCCCCACTGGAGTTTTGGGCTACACCTTC
CDR3aa: CASSPTGVLGYTF

j_gene: TRBJ2-7
d_gene: TRBD1
abundance: few
v_gene: TRBV9
CDR3nt: TGTGCCAGCAGCGTATCCCCCGGGACAGGTAACGGCGAGCAGTACTTC
CDR3aa: CASSVSPGTGNGEQYF

j_gene: TRBJ2-1
d_gene: TRBD1
abundance: NA
v_gene: TRBV5-1
CDR3nt: TGCGCCAGCAGCTTTGGGACAGTCAACAATGAGCAGTTCTTC
CDR3aa: CASSFGTVNNEQFF

j_gene: TRBJ2-2
d_gene: TRBD2
abundance: few
v_gene: TRBV12-3/TRBV12-4
CDR3nt: TGTGCCAGCACCGTGACTAGCCTCACCGGGGAGCTGTTTTTT
CDR3aa: CASTVTSLTGELFF

j_gene: TRBJ1-2
d_gene: NA
abundance: few
v_gene: TRBV12-3/TRBV12-4
CDR3nt: TGTGCCAGCAGCCCCCGGAACCCAAGTGGGGGCTACACCTTC
CDR3aa: CASSPRNPSGGYTF

j_gene: TRBJ2-1
d_gene: TRBD2
abundance: many
v_gene: TRBV12-3/TRBV12-4
CDR3nt: TGTGCCAGCAGTTTACCTAGCGGGGGCTACAATGAGCAGTTCTTC
CDR3aa: CASSLPSGGYNEQFF

j_gene: TRBJ1-2
d_gene: TRBD1
abundance: many
v_gene: TRBV12-3/TRBV12-4
CDR3nt: TGTGCCAGCAGCGGACAGGGCTATGGCTACACCTTC
CDR3aa: CASSGQGYGYTF

j_gene: TRBJ2-1
d_gene: TRBD1
abundance: NA
v_gene: TRBV5-5
CDR3nt: TGTGCCAGCAGCTTTGGCAGGGGGCCATCCAATGAGCAGTTCTTC
CDR3aa: CASSFGRGPSNEQFF

j_gene: TRBJ2-1
d_gene: TRBD2
abundance: NA
v_gene: TRBV3-1
CDR3nt: TGTGCCAGCAGCCGGCGGACTAGCGGGTTAAATGAGCAGTTCTTC
CDR3aa: CASSRRTSGLNEQFF

j_gene: TRBJ2-7
d_gene: TRBD1
abundance: few
v_gene: TRBV7-8
CDR3nt: TGTGCCAGCAGCTTTGGGACAGGAGTTTCCTACGAGCAGTACTTC
CDR3aa: CASSFGTGVSYEQYF

j_gene: TRBJ2-2
d_gene: NA
abundance: NA
v_gene: TRBV19
CDR3nt: TGTGCCAGTAGCGCTTCCACCGGGGAGCTGTTTTTT
CDR3aa: CASSASTGELFF

j_gene: TRBJ2-6
d_gene: NA
abundance: few
v_gene: TRBV11-1
CDR3nt: TGTGCCAGCAGCTTAGTGGGAGCCACGGGCTCTGGGGCCAACGTCCTGACTTTC
CDR3aa: CASSLVGATGSGANVLTF

j_gene: TRBJ2-5
d_gene: NA
abundance: few
v_gene: TRBV7-2
CDR3nt: TGTGCCAGCAGCTTTCAGGGGATCGGAGAGACCCAGTACTTC
CDR3aa: CASSFQGIGETQYF

j_gene: TRBJ1-1
d_gene: NA
abundance: NA
v_gene: TRBV27
CDR3nt: TGTGCCAGCAGTATATCCCGGGACAATGAAGCTTTCTTT
CDR3aa: CASSISRDNEAFF

j_gene: TRBJ2-3
d_gene: TRBD2
abundance: few
v_gene: TRBV6-1
CDR3nt: TGTGCCAGCCAGGCGGGGGGACTTGCAGATACGCAGTATTTT
CDR3aa: CASQAGGLADTQYF

j_gene: TRBJ1-5
d_gene: TRBD1
abundance: few
v_gene: TRBV7-2
CDR3nt: TGTGCCAGCAGCTTAGGGACAGGGTTTGAACCCCAGCATTTT
CDR3aa: CASSLGTGFEPQHF

j_gene: TRBJ1-5
d_gene: NA
abundance: few
v_gene: TRBV4-1
CDR3nt: TGCGCCAGCAGCCAAACACACTATAGCAATCAGCCCCAGCATTTT
CDR3aa: CASSQTHYSNQPQHF

j_gene: TRBJ1-2
d_gene: NA
abundance: NA
v_gene: TRBV20-1
CDR3nt: TGCAGTGCTAGAGAAATTGGCTACACCTTC
CDR3aa: CSAREIGYTF

j_gene: TRBJ1-2
d_gene: TRBD1
abundance: NA
v_gene: TRBV5-1
CDR3nt: TGCGCCAGCAGGGGGAACAGGGGGATCGGTGGCTACACCTTC
CDR3aa: CASRGNRGIGGYTF

j_gene: TRBJ2-3
d_gene: TRBD1
abundance: NA
v_gene: TRBV27
CDR3nt: TGTGCCAGCAGTTTTCCGATTCCGCAGGGGGAGACAGATACGCAGTATTTT
CDR3aa: CASSFPIPQGETDTQYF

j_gene: TRBJ2-1
d_gene: NA
abundance: few
v_gene: TRBV6-2/TRBV6-3
CDR3nt: TGTGCCAGCAGGACACAGGGAAACCTCAATGAGCAGTTCTTC
CDR3aa: CASRTQGNLNEQFF

j_gene: TRBJ2-2
d_gene: NA
abundance: few
v_gene: TRBV29-1
CDR3nt: TGCAGCGTTGAGGACCAGGGGCCCGCGAACACCGGGGAGCTGTTTTTT
CDR3aa: CSVEDQGPANTGELFF

j_gene: TRBJ2-5
d_gene: NA
abundance: few
v_gene: TRBV7-8
CDR3nt: TGTGCCAGCAGCTTAGTGGTGACCCAAGGGACCCAGTACTTC
CDR3aa: CASSLVVTQGTQYF

j_gene: TRBJ1-1
d_gene: NA
abundance: few
v_gene: TRBV7-2
CDR3nt: TGTGCCAGCAGCCAAGGGCTCGGCACTGAAGCTTTCTTT
CDR3aa: CASSQGLGTEAFF

j_gene: TRBJ1-2
d_gene: NA
abundance: many
v_gene: TRBV29-1
CDR3nt: TGCAGCGTTATAGACGGCGCGGGGTACTATGGCTACACCTTC
CDR3aa: CSVIDGAGYYGYTF

j_gene: TRBJ2-6
d_gene: NA
abundance: few
v_gene: TRBV6-1
CDR3nt: TGTGCCAGCAGTGAAGTTCCGGCAGAAGCACATGCTGGGGCCAACGTCCTGACTTTC
CDR3aa: CASSEVPAEAHAGANVLTF

j_gene: TRBJ1-6
d_gene: NA
abundance: NA
v_gene: TRBV20-1
CDR3nt: TGCAGTGCTAGAGTACAGGGCCATAATTCACCCCTCCACTTT
CDR3aa: CSARVQGHNSPLHF

j_gene: TRBJ1-1
d_gene: NA
abundance: NA
v_gene: TRBV12-3/TRBV12-4
CDR3nt: TGTGCCAGCAGACCCCGCGGGGAAGCTTTCTTT
CDR3aa: CASRPRGEAFF

j_gene: TRBJ1-1
d_gene: NA
abundance: many
v_gene: TRBV18
CDR3nt: TGTGCCAGCTCACCGGGCCGGACCATTCAGAACACTGAAGCTTTCTTT
CDR3aa: CASSPGRTIQNTEAFF

j_gene: TRBJ2-2
d_gene: TRBD1
abundance: few
v_gene: TRBV7-3
CDR3nt: TGTGCCAGCAGCTTAAATTGGGGGGACAGGGCCGACACCGGGGAGCTGTTTTTT
CDR3aa: CASSLNWGDRADTGELFF

j_gene: TRBJ2-1
d_gene: TRBD2
abundance: many
v_gene: TRBV9
CDR3nt: TGTGCCAGCAGCGTAGCTGGTAGCGGGGGGAGCGATGAGCAGTTCTTC
CDR3aa: CASSVAGSGGSDEQFF

j_gene: TRBJ2-2
d_gene: TRBD2
abundance: few
v_gene: TRBV7-2
CDR3nt: TGTGCCAGCAGCGCCACAGCGGGGGTTCGGTCCGGGGAGCTGTTTTTT
CDR3aa: CASSATAGVRSGELFF

j_gene: TRBJ2-3
d_gene: NA
abundance: many
v_gene: TRBV12-3/TRBV12-4
CDR3nt: TGTGCCAGCAGCTTTGGTACGCAGTATTTT
CDR3aa: CASSFGTQYF

j_gene: TRBJ2-5
d_gene: TRBD2
abundance: few
v_gene: TRBV6-2/TRBV6-3
CDR3nt: TGTGCCAGCACCAACGGACCTCCGGGGGGGTTCGAGACCCAGTACTTC
CDR3aa: CASTNGPPGGFETQYF

j_gene: TRBJ1-2
d_gene: TRBD1
abundance: NA
v_gene: TRBV29-1
CDR3nt: TGCAGCGTTGCGGGACAGGGTTCTACTAACTATGGCTACACCTTC
CDR3aa: CSVAGQGSTNYGYTF

j_gene: TRBJ1-4
d_gene: NA
abundance: NA
v_gene: TRBV20-1
CDR3nt: TGCAGTGCTAACGGGGCCAGGACTAATGAAAAACTGTTTTTT
CDR3aa: CSANGARTNEKLFF

j_gene: TRBJ2-7
d_gene: NA
abundance: many
v_gene: TRBV19
CDR3nt: TGTGCCAGTAGTACACCACGGGGCCCCCGGTACTTC
CDR3aa: CASSTPRGPRYF

j_gene: TRBJ1-1
d_gene: TRBD1
abundance: few
v_gene: TRBV7-2
CDR3nt: TGTGCCAGCAGCCCCGGGGACAGGGTGAAGGCTGAAGCTTTCTTT
CDR3aa: CASSPGDRVKAEAFF

j_gene: TRBJ1-2
d_gene: NA
abundance: few
v_gene: TRBV14
CDR3nt: TGTGCCAGCAGCCAAGGGTACTTTTCGCAATATGGCTACACCTTC
CDR3aa: CASSQGYFSQYGYTF

j_gene: TRBJ2-5
d_gene: NA
abundance: few
v_gene: TRBV3-1
CDR3nt: TGTGCCAGCAGCCAAGGAGGTCCAGGGATCGAAAAAGAGACCCAGTACTTC
CDR3aa: CASSQGGPGIEKETQYF

j_gene: TRBJ1-4
d_gene: NA
abundance: few
v_gene: TRBV11-3
CDR3nt: TGTGCCAGCAGCTCCGCGGGCGCAGAAAAACTGTTTTTT
CDR3aa: CASSSAGAEKLFF

j_gene: TRBJ2-7
d_gene: TRBD1
abundance: NA
v_gene: TRBV29-1
CDR3nt: TGCAGCGTTGAAGGAGGGACAGGGGGCTCCTACGAGCAGTACTTC
CDR3aa: CSVEGGTGGSYEQYF

j_gene: TRBJ1-2
d_gene: NA
abundance: few
v_gene: TRBV6-2/TRBV6-3
CDR3nt: TGTGCCAGCAGTTCCCTGCAGGGAGCAAATGGCTACACCTTC
CDR3aa: CASSSLQGANGYTF

j_gene: TRBJ2-5
d_gene: NA
abundance: many
v_gene: TRBV20-1
CDR3nt: TGCAGTGCTAGAGGGGGACTCGACCAAGAGACCCAGTACTTC
CDR3aa: CSARGGLDQETQYF

j_gene: TRBJ2-5
d_gene: TRBD1
abundance: NA
v_gene: TRBV9
CDR3nt: TGTGCCAGCAGCGTCACAGGGGCTCAAGAGACCCAGTACTTC
CDR3aa: CASSVTGAQETQYF

j_gene: TRBJ1-2
d_gene: NA
abundance: few
v_gene: TRBV5-1
CDR3nt: TGCGCCAGCAGCCTGGGGGGCGCCCATAGGAACTTC
CDR3aa: CASSLGGAHRNF

j_gene: TRBJ1-2
d_gene: NA
abundance: few
v_gene: TRBV5-1
CDR3nt: TGCGCCAGCAGCTTGGGGTCTTCAAAGGACTATGGCTACACCTTC
CDR3aa: CASSLGSSKDYGYTF

j_gene: TRBJ1-6
d_gene: NA
abundance: few
v_gene: TRBV11-2
CDR3nt: TGTGCCAGCAGCTCTAATTTCGTCCCCCCCTATAATTCACCCCTCCACTTT
CDR3aa: CASSSNFVPPYNSPLHF